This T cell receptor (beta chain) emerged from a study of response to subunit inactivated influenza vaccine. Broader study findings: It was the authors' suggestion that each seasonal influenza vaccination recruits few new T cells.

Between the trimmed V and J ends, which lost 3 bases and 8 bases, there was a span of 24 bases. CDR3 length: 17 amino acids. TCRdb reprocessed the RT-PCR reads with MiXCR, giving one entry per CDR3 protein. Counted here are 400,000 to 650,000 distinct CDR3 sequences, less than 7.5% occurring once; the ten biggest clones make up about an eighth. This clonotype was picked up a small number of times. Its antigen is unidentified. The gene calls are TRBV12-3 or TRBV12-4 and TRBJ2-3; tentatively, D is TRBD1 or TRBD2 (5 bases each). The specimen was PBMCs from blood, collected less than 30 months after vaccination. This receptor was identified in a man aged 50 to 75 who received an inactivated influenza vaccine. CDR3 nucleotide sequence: TGTGCCAGCAGTTTTTTCGGCGCGGCAGCCACTAGGGGTACGCAGTATTTT. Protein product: CASSFFGAAATRGTQYF.